In this sample, the clone carrying this TCR beta chain turned up once. The data derive from a study of T cells of healthy individuals. Each CDR3 protein is one row after TCRdb ran MiXCR on the 5' RACE reads. The table lists 40,000 to 60,000 distinct CDR3 sequences, approximately 14% of them singletons, with about 16% in the top ten. Germline-derived CDR1 and CDR2 are LGHDT and YNNKEL (reference sequence). This CDR3 is built from 16 residues. V gave up 1 base and J gave up 5 bases, with 17 bases separating them. This clonotype originated in a human donor in good health. The genes are TRBV3-1 and TRBJ2-5; tentative D call: TRBD2 (6 bases). The CDR3 DNA is TGTGCCAGCAGCCAAGGAATTAGGTGGGGGGAGGAGACCCAGTACTTC. It translates to CASSQGIRWGEETQYF.